These 24 T cell receptor beta chains came from one sample sequenced in a study of OX40 agonist ivuxolimab in advanced cancers. Only in-frame clones appear in the TCRdb table, and some are missing; sequencing was by immunoSEQ multiplex PCR. Altogether some 68,000 clones are present, around nine tenths being singletons, with the ten largest covering about 2.1%. The sequenced sample was CD4+ or CD8+ T cells sorted from blood, obtained in a trial of the OX40 agonist ivuxolimab. The source of these receptors is an adult with an advanced solid tumor such as melanoma, head and neck, liver or kidney cancer.

This clone was counted a single time. The V gene is TRBV6-1, the J gene TRBJ1-1; a weak D match, TRBD1 (6 bases). The CDR3 totals 13 residues. Trimming took 6 bases from V and 6 from J, leaving 14 bases between them. Germline CDR1 reads MNHNS; CDR2 reads SASEGT. The CDR3, as DNA: TGTGCCAGCAGAATACAGGGATCCGCTGAAGCTTTCTTT. It translates to CASRIQGSAEAFF.

The rearrangement joins TRBV5-4 to TRBJ2-7, with D tentatively TRBD2 (6 bases). The ends were cut back, 4 bases at V and 5 bases at J, with 19 bases in the middle. Germline V lookup: CDR1 SGHNT, CDR2 YYREEE (reference sequence). The CDR3 spans 15 residues. The CDR3 sequence is CASSTRGSLIHEQYF. The CDR3 bases are TGTGCCAGCAGCACACGGGGGAGCCTTATACACGAGCAGTACTTC.

The chain recombines TRBV7-2 with TRBJ2-7, with a weak D call TRBD1 (5 bases). The CDR3 covers 17 residues. Germline loops: CDR1 SGHTA, CDR2 FQGNSA. Trimming removed 0 bases at V and 0 bases at J, with 15 bases between. This chain's CDR3 is CASSLASPLDSSYEQYF. For the CDR3, the DNA is TGTGCCAGCAGCTTAGCGAGCCCTCTTGACAGCTCCTACGAGCAGTACTTC.

This clone was counted a single time. The chain links TRBV5-4 to TRBJ2-5, with 11 nucleotides matching TRBD2. V dropped 0 bases and J dropped 3; count of bases not matched to a gene: 1. The CDR3 loop spans 15 amino acids. In germline, CDR1 is SGHNT, CDR2 YYREEE (reference sequence). CDR3 loop: CASSLGLAGKETQYF. In DNA form, the CDR3 reads TGTGCCAGCAGCTTGGGACTAGCGGGGAAAGAGACCCAGTACTTC.

This clone was detected only a few times. This chain uses TRBV30 with TRBJ1-2; TRBD1 agrees at 9 bases. Germline CDR1 reads GTSNPN; CDR2 reads SVGIG (reference sequence). This CDR3 contains 14 residues. The J segment lost 2 bases and the V segment lost 2 bases, leaving 3 bases of the junction unmatched. The CDR3 here is CAWSYRGQNYGYTF. The DNA of the CDR3 is TGTGCCTGGAGTTACAGGGGGCAGAACTATGGCTACACCTTC.

The chain employs TRBV11-2 and TRBJ2-5; D tentatively reads TRBD1 or TRBD2 (7 bases each). This CDR3 comprises 14 residues. Trimming left V 5 bases short and J 2 bases short, with 12 bases between. The germline gives CDR1 SGHAT, CDR2 FQNNGV. CDR3 nucleotide sequence: TGTGCCAGCAGCGCAGGGGGGGGACAAGAGACCCAGTACTTC. Residues: CASSAGGGQETQYF. Full variable domain (outside the CDR3, taken from reference TRBV11-2 and TRBJ2-5): EAGVAQSPRYKIIEKRQSVAFWCNPISGHATLYWYQQILGQGPKLLIQFQNNGVVDDSQLPKDRFSAERLKGVDSTLKIQPAKLEDSAVYLCASSAGGGQETQYFGPGTRLLVL.

The J gene is TRBJ1-4, the V gene TRBV9; TRBD1 matches at 10 bases. Germline CDR1 is SGDLS and CDR2 is YYNGEE. Trimming at V came to 4 bases and at J to 8 bases, leaving 5 bases not matched to a gene. There are 14 residues in the CDR3. The CDR3 region has the DNA TGTGCCAGCAGCTGGGGGACAGGGGTCGAAAAACTGTTTTTT. Translating gives CASSWGTGVEKLFF.

The J gene is TRBJ1-5, the V gene TRBV12-1. TRBV12-1 is a listed pseudogene. The CDR3 has 16 amino acids. The CDR3 sequence: CASSLRRDWSNQPQHF. CDR3 in DNA: TGTGCCAGCAGCTTGCGCCGGGACTGGAGCAATCAGCCCCAGCATTTT.

The chain joins TRBV28 to TRBJ1-2; D gene unclear. The CDR3 sequence is 11 residues long. V lost 6 bases and J lost 4, with 6 bases in between. CDR1 is MDHEN, CDR2 SYDVKM, per germline. CDR3 sequence: CASRVSYGYTF. The CDR3 coding sequence is TGTGCCAGCAGAGTCAGCTATGGCTACACCTTC.

This chain connects TRBV19 to TRBJ2-3; 9 bases are a match to TRBD1. The germline gives CDR1 LNHDA, CDR2 SQIVND (reference sequence). CDR3 size: 13 residues. V lost 4 bases and J lost 9; bases outside the gene matches: 5. The CDR3 DNA reads TGTGCCAGTAGTACTACCGGGACAGGGACGCAGTATTTT. Amino acid sequence: CASSTTGTGTQYF.

This clone was detected only a few times. The chain recombines TRBV6-1 with TRBJ1-2; D not certain. This CDR3 is built from 11 residues. Deletions cut 8 bases from V and 5 bases from J, with 9 bases between. Germline V gene lookup returns CDR1 MNHNS and CDR2 SASEGT. CDR3 protein: CASSDEYGYTF. CDR3 DNA sequence: TGTGCCAGCTCGGATGAGTATGGCTACACCTTC.

This chain joins TRBV6-1 and TRBJ1-2; 8 nucleotides line up with TRBD1. The V segment lost 6 bases and the J segment 4 bases; nucleotides outside the gene matches: 10. The germline gives CDR1 MNHNS, CDR2 SASEGT. The CDR3 length is 15 residues. The CDR3 loop is CASRKDRGRSYGYTF. CDR3 in DNA: TGTGCCAGCAGGAAAGACAGGGGCAGGAGCTATGGCTACACCTTC.

Turning to this clone: The same CDR3 can be traced to other DNA sequences in this sample. The gene calls are TRBV6-5 and TRBJ2-5, with D perhaps matching TRBD2 (7 bases). The length of the CDR3 is 14 residues. In germline, CDR1 is MNHEY, CDR2 SVGAGI. The ends were cut back, 0 bases at V and 3 bases at J, with 8 bases in the middle. The CDR3 here is CASSYSGGEETQYF. As DNA, the CDR3 is TGTGCCAGCAGTTACTCAGGGGGGGAAGAGACCCAGTACTTC.

Only one count was recorded for this clone. The chain is built from TRBV2 and TRBJ1-5, with D possibly matching TRBD1 (6 bases). This CDR3 is 15 amino acids long. CDR1 and CDR2 from the germline V gene are SNHLY and FYNNEI. Trimming cost V 2 bases and J 6 bases, with 14 bases left between them. The CDR3, as DNA: TGTGCCAGCAGTGAAATGTCAGGGGAAGGTCAGCCCCAGCATTTT. It translates to CASSEMSGEGQPQHF.

This clone has only a few counts. V is TRBV5-4 and J is TRBJ1-6; 8 bases fit TRBD1. CDR3 length: 14 amino acids. Germline values: CDR1 SGHNT, CDR2 YYREEE (reference sequence). The V gene end was trimmed by 2 bases and the J gene end by 6 bases; junction bases not matched to a gene: 1. In DNA, the CDR3 is TGTGCCAGCAGCTTAGGACAGGGTAATTCACCCCTCCACTTT. It specifies CASSLGQGNSPLHF.

The chain recombines TRBV7-7 with TRBJ2-4; 7 nucleotides agree with TRBD1. Germline V lookup: CDR1 SSHAT, CDR2 FNYEAQ (reference sequence). The CDR3 extends over 13 amino acids. Trimming removed 1 base from V and 8 bases from J; junction bases left unmatched: 2. DNA of the CDR3: TGTGCCAGCAGCTTAGACAGGGGCGACATTCAGTACTTC. Translation: CASSLDRGDIQYF.

CDR3 sequence reads: CASSSKSGQDSNYGYTF. The CDR3, as DNA: TGTGCCAGCAGTTCTAAGTCGGGACAGGACTCGAACTATGGCTACACCTTC. The chain joins TRBV27 to TRBJ1-2, with 8 positions matching TRBD1. The V gene's germline CDR1 is MNHEY and CDR2 SMNVEV (reference sequence). V was clipped by 4 bases and J by 2 bases; unmatched bases: 12. This CDR3 is built from 17 residues.

The V call is TRBV18, the J call TRBJ1-4; D call uncertain. Germline CDR1 is KGHSH and CDR2 is LQKENI. The CDR3 consists of 15 residues. Trimming removed 6 bases from V and 0 bases from J, with 11 bases in between. Here the CDR3 reads CASSASPATNEKLFF. The DNA for the CDR3 is TGTGCCAGCTCTGCCAGCCCTGCAACTAATGAAAAACTGTTTTTT.

This clone was detected a few times. The chain has TRBV11-3 and TRBJ2-7; either TRBD1 or TRBD2 may fit D (5 bases each). Per the germline V gene, CDR1 is SGHNT and CDR2 is YENEEA. This CDR3 contains 13 residues. V was clipped by 5 bases and J by 6 bases, with 14 bases between them. CDR3: CASSPEGRGEQYF. The CDR3 nucleotides are TGTGCCAGCAGCCCAGAGGGAAGGGGCGAGCAGTACTTC. Variable domain in full (rest from reference TRBV11-3 and TRBJ2-7): EAGVVQSPRYKIIEKKQPVAFWCNPISGHNTLYWYLQNLGQGPELLIRYENEEAVDDSQLPKDRFSAERLKGVDSTLKIQPAELGDSAVYLCASSPEGRGEQYFGPGTRLTVT.

V is TRBV19 and J is TRBJ1-2; TRBD1 matches at 7 bases. The germline gives CDR1 LNHDA, CDR2 SQIVND (reference sequence). The trim removed 4 bases at V and 5 bases at J, leaving 7 bases unmatched. The CDR3 totals 14 residues. The DNA of the CDR3 is TGTGCCAGTAGTACCCCGGGACAGATATATGGCTACACCTTC. Translation: CASSTPGQIYGYTF.

V gene TRBV5-1 combines with J gene TRBJ2-7, with 10 bases matching TRBD1. This CDR3 has 14 amino acids. V lost 7 bases and J lost 6; bases outside the gene matches: 10. Germline assignment: CDR1 SGHRS and CDR2 YFSETQ. The CDR3 sequence is CASGTGQGLGEQYF. Here the CDR3 DNA reads TGCGCCAGCGGAACGGGACAGGGGCTTGGCGAGCAGTACTTC.

Here the CDR3 reads CASSEAEVTQYF. For the CDR3, the DNA is TGTGCCAGCAGTGAAGCAGAAGTGACCCAGTACTTC. J is TRBJ2-5 and V is TRBV2; D remains unclear. The V end was cut by 0 bases, the J end by 7 bases, with 6 bases between. This CDR3 contains 12 residues. Looked up from germline, CDR1 is SNHLY and CDR2 is FYNNEI.

This chain uses TRBV7-2 with TRBJ2-7, with 9 bases identical to TRBD2. Trimming at V came to 3 bases and at J to 1 base, leaving 13 bases not matched to a gene. The CDR3 loop spans 18 amino acids. Germline loops: CDR1 SGHTA, CDR2 FQGNSA. The CDR3 DNA sequence: TGTGCCAGCAGCTTTGGCGGGAGGGGCAGTGGTAAATCCTACGAGCAGTACTTC. It translates to CASSFGGRGSGKSYEQYF.

V is TRBV5-1 and J is TRBJ1-1; D uncertain. This CDR3 comprises 13 residues. Germline CDR1 reads SGHRS; CDR2 reads YFSETQ. Trimming left V 0 bases short and J 1 base short, with 4 bases between. The CDR3 spells CASSLGWNTEAFF. The CDR3 coding sequence is TGCGCCAGCAGCTTGGGGTGGAACACTGAAGCTTTCTTT.